This T cell receptor beta chain was recorded in a study of T cell responses to AZD1222 COVID-19 vaccine. Study-wide findings and caveats: Unmutated regions of variants are reportedly targeted by nearly half of spike-specific TCRs. The breadth and depth of Spike-specific TCRs increased once two AZD1222 doses had been given. Just a handful of people given AZD1222 tested seropositive at baseline. Most donors were white British, females outnumbered males, and clonal diversity was possibly underestimated.

CDR1 and CDR2 (germline): SGHTA, FQGTGA. Trimming pared 5 bases from V and 0 bases from J, leaving 9 bases between. The CDR3 length is 14 residues. Comments on this clone: What it binds is unknown.

Sequenced by immunoSEQ multiplex PCR; TCRdb stores in-frame clones only, minus some. The table includes under 150,000 clones, 85% to 95% detected once. This receptor was taken from an adult in good health. Sample: peripheral blood, taken on day 0 of AZD1222 vaccination. This chain joins TRBV7-3 and TRBJ2-3; D is possibly TRBD2 (6 bases). CDR3 sequence (DNA): TGTGCCAGCAGCCCGACTAGTAGCACAGATACGCAGTATTTT. Translation gives CASSPTSSTDTQYF.